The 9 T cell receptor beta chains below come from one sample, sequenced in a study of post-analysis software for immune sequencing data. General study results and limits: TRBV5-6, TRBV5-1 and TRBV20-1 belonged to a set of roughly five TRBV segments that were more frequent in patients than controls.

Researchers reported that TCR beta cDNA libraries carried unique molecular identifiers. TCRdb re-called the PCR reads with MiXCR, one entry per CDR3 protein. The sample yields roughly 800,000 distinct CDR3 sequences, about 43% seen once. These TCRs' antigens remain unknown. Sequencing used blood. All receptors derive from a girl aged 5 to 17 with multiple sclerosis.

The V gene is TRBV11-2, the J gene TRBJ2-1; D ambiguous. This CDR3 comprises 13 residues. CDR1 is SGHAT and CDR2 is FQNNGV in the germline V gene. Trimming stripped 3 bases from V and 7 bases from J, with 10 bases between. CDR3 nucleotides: TGTGCCAGCAGCTTCCCCCCTTCGAATGAGCAGTTCTTC. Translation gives CASSFPPSNEQFF.

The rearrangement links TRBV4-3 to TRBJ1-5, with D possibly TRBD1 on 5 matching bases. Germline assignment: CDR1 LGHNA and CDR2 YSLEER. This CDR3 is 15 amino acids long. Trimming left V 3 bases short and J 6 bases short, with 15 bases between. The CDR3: CASSQEERGTQPQHF. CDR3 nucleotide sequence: TGCGCCAGCAGCCAGGAAGAGAGAGGGACTCAGCCCCAGCATTTT.

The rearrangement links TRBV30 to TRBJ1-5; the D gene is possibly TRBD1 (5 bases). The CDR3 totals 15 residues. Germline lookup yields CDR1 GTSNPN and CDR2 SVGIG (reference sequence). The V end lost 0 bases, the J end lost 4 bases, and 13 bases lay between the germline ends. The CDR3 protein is CAWSVEGRGNQPQHF. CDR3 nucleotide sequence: TGTGCCTGGAGTGTAGAAGGGAGGGGTAATCAGCCCCAGCATTTT.

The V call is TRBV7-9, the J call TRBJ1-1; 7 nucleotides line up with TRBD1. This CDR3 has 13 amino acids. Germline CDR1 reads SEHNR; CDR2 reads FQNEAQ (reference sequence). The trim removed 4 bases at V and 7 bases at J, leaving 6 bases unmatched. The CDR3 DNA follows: TGTGCCAGCAGCTCCGGGACAGATAGTGAAGCTTTCTTT. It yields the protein CASSSGTDSEAFF.

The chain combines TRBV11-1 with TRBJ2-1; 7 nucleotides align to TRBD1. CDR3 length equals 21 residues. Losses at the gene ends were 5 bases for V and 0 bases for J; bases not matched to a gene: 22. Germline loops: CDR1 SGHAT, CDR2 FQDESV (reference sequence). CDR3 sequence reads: CASSPPYGDSDALSSYNEQFF. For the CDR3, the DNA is TGTGCCAGCAGCCCCCCGTATGGGGACAGCGACGCCCTCAGCTCCTACAATGAGCAGTTCTTC.

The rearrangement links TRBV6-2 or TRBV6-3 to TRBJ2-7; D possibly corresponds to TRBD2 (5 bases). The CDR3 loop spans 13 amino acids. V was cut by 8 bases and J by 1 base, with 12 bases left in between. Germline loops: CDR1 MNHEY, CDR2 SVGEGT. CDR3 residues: CASGGLESYEQYF. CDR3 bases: TGTGCCAGCGGAGGACTGGAGTCCTACGAGCAGTACTTC.

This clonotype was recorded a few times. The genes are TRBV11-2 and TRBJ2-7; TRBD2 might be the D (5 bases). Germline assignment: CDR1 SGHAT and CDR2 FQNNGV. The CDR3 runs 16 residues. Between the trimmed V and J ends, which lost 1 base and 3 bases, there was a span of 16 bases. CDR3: CASSLASQSRGYEQYF. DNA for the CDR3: TGTGCCAGCAGCTTAGCATCCCAATCACGGGGCTACGAGCAGTACTTC.

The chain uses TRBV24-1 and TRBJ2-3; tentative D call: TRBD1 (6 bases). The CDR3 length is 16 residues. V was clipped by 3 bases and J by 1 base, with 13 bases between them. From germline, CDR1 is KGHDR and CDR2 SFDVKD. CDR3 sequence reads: CATSDRGPGGTDTQYF. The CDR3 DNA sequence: TGTGCCACCAGTGATCGGGGACCAGGGGGCACAGATACGCAGTATTTT.

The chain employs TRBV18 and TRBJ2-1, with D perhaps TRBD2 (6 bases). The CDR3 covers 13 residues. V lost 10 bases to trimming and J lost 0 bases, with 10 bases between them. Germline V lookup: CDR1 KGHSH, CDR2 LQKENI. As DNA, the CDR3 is TGTGCCACTAGCGCGAGCTCCTACAATGAGCAGTTCTTC. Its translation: CATSASSYNEQFF.